A single sample is the source of the 27 T cell receptor beta chains below, sequenced in a study of blood T cell repertoires in COVID-19. TCRdb keeps only in-frame clones here, not all; method: immunoSEQ multiplex PCR. The sample holds 250,000 to 300,000 clones, around 87% seen once. Sequencing input: peripheral blood. The receptors shown here come from a woman aged 45-65 years who had recovered from COVID-19.

The gene calls are TRBV2 and TRBJ2-7; 7 bases agree with TRBD1. The CDR3 runs to 13 residues. J lost 2 bases, V lost 5 bases, and 3 bases had no gene match. Germline V gene data show CDR1 as SNHLY and CDR2 as FYNNEI. The CDR3 DNA follows: TGTGCCAGCAGTCGGGACAGTACCTACGAGCAGTACTTC. Its protein product is CASSRDSTYEQYF.

The sample holds one count of this clone. The rearrangement joins TRBV4-3 to TRBJ2-3; a weak D match, TRBD2 (5 bases). V dropped 0 bases and J dropped 8 bases, with 15 bases sitting between them. The CDR3 runs 15 residues. The germline V gene encodes CDR1 LGHNA and CDR2 YSLEER. As DNA, the CDR3 is TGCGCCAGCAGCCAAGATCGGGGAAGCCCAGCTACGCAGTATTTT. Its protein is CASSQDRGSPATQYF.

This clone occurred a few times. The rearrangement uses TRBV11-2 and TRBJ2-2; a weak D match, TRBD2 (5 bases). This CDR3 is built from 15 residues. Germline CDR1 is SGHAT and CDR2 is FQNNGV. V lost 5 bases and J lost 4, with 14 bases in between. In nucleotides, the CDR3 is TGTGCCAGCAGCCCCAGCGGTCCACTCACCGGGGAGCTGTTTTTT. Its translation: CASSPSGPLTGELFF.

The chain has TRBV7-9 and TRBJ2-5, with D hard to call. CDR3 size: 15 residues. Germline V gene data show CDR1 as SEHNR and CDR2 as FQNEAQ (reference sequence). Between the trimmed V and J ends, which lost 5 bases and 5 bases, there was a span of 18 bases. The CDR3 DNA reads as TGTGCCAGCAGCCCACCGACGCGGATTAGGGAGACCCAGTACTTC. Its translation is CASSPPTRIRETQYF.

The chain joins TRBV28 to TRBJ2-3, with 13 nucleotides matching TRBD2. The V gene's germline CDR1 is MDHEN and CDR2 SYDVKM. J gave up 7 bases and V 5 bases, and 9 bases lay outside the gene matches. The CDR3 is made up of 16 amino acids. CDR3 DNA sequence: TGTGCCAGCAGTCCGTCGGGACTAGCGGGAAAAAATACGCAGTATTTT. Amino acid sequence: CASSPSGLAGKNTQYF.

This rearrangement joins TRBV18 to TRBJ1-1; a weak D match, TRBD1 (5 bases). Trimming pared 6 bases from V and 3 bases from J, leaving 11 bases between. This CDR3 has 13 amino acids. CDR1 and CDR2 from the germline V gene are KGHSH and LQKENI. The chain's CDR3 is CASSSQGDTEAFF. The CDR3 coding sequence is TGTGCCAGCTCCTCGCAGGGCGACACTGAAGCTTTCTTT.

This rearrangement joins TRBV6-2 or TRBV6-3 to TRBJ2-7; TRBD2 aligns across 9 bases. This CDR3 comprises 16 residues. V trimming: 4 bases; J trimming: 2 bases; junction bases outside the gene matches: 9. Germline V gene sequence: CDR1 MNHEY, CDR2 SVGEGT. Here the CDR3 DNA reads TGTGCCAGCAGTTCCACTCTAGCGGGGATGGCCTACGAGCAGTACTTC. Protein: CASSSTLAGMAYEQYF.

The rearrangement uses TRBV2 and TRBJ1-2; D uncertain. Germline CDR1 and CDR2: SNHLY and FYNNEI. The CDR3 spans 15 residues. V lost 3 bases and J 3 bases, leaving 14 bases between the germline ends. The CDR3 sequence: CASSERPNAHYGYTF. CDR3 DNA: TGTGCCAGCAGTGAGCGGCCCAACGCCCACTATGGCTACACCTTC.

This rearrangement joins TRBV27 to TRBJ2-2; 10 positions match TRBD1. The CDR3 has 17 residues. V lost 1 base to trimming and J lost 1 base; unmatched junction nucleotides: 3. Per germline, CDR1 MNHEY and CDR2 SMNVEV (reference sequence). The CDR3 DNA is TGTGCCAGCAGTTTATACGGACAGGGGGTGAACACCGGGGAGCTGTTTTTT. Its translation is CASSLYGQGVNTGELFF.

The chain is built from TRBV18 and TRBJ2-5, with 10 bases fitting TRBD1. This CDR3 spans 14 amino acids. Germline CDR1 reads KGHSH; CDR2 reads LQKENI. V was pared by 2 bases and J by 10 bases, with 7 bases of the junction left unmatched. CDR3 sequence (DNA): TGTGCCAGCTCACCAAAGGAACGGACAGGGGGCCAGTACTTC. It translates to CASSPKERTGGQYF.

V gene TRBV10-3 combines with J gene TRBJ2-7, with D perhaps matching TRBD1 (6 bases). Trimming cost V 5 bases and J 4 bases, with 18 bases left between them. This CDR3 is 15 amino acids long. Looked up from germline, CDR1 is ENHRY and CDR2 is SYGVKD. CDR3 sequence reads: CAISPGGTQGYEQYF. CDR3 bases: TGTGCCATCAGTCCTGGGGGAACACAGGGTTACGAGCAGTACTTC.

This clone was observed a few times. This chain uses TRBV9 with TRBJ2-2; D gene ambiguous. Germline V gene data show CDR1 as SGDLS and CDR2 as YYNGEE. The CDR3 length is 15 residues. V dropped 0 bases and J dropped 2 bases, with 8 bases sitting between them. The CDR3 spells CASSVVGLNTGELFF. In DNA form, the CDR3 reads TGTGCCAGCAGCGTAGTCGGTCTTAACACCGGGGAGCTGTTTTTT.

There are many counts of this clone. This rearrangement joins TRBV25-1 to TRBJ1-4; 9 bases are shared with TRBD1. With V trimmed by 6 bases and J by 11 bases, 10 bases remained unmatched. CDR1 is MGHDK and CDR2 is SYGVNS in the germline V gene. The CDR3 extends over 14 amino acids. Here the CDR3 reads CASSGTGIGKKLFF. The CDR3 DNA sequence: TGTGCCAGCAGCGGGACAGGGATTGGAAAGAAACTGTTTTTT.

The rearrangement uses TRBV2 and TRBJ2-7; 8 nucleotides line up with TRBD2. The CDR3 is 14 residues long. In germline, CDR1 is SNHLY, CDR2 FYNNEI. J lost 2 bases, V lost 5 bases, and 5 bases had no gene match. The CDR3 reads CASSPSGGTYEQYF. DNA for the CDR3: TGTGCCAGCAGTCCCAGCGGGGGAACCTACGAGCAGTACTTC.

The V and J genes are TRBV11-2 and TRBJ1-2; possibly TRBD1 for D (6 bases). V was trimmed by 6 bases and J by 6 bases, leaving 14 bases between them. The CDR3 covers 13 residues. Germline values: CDR1 SGHAT, CDR2 FQNNGV. Here the CDR3 reads CASSSTGRDGYTF. The DNA for the CDR3 is TGTGCCAGCAGTTCCACAGGGCGGGATGGCTACACCTTC.

The chain carries TRBV4-3 and TRBJ1-2, with 12 nucleotides matching TRBD1. Losses at the gene ends were 3 bases for V and 4 bases for J; bases not matched to a gene: 3. The germline gives CDR1 LGHNA, CDR2 YSLEER. CDR3 size: 15 residues. The DNA for the CDR3 is TGCGCCAGCAGCCAGGGGACAGGGGGCGGCTATGGCTACACCTTC. It yields the protein CASSQGTGGGYGYTF.

The genes are TRBV2 and TRBJ2-3; 9 bases are a match to TRBD1. The germline gives CDR1 SNHLY, CDR2 FYNNEI. CDR3 length: 15 residues. V lost 7 bases to trimming and J lost 4 bases; unmatched junction nucleotides: 9. The CDR3 DNA reads as TGTGCCAGCAACCTAGGGACAGGGAGGGCAGATACGCAGTATTTT. Protein: CASNLGTGRADTQYF.

The chain has TRBV24-1 and TRBJ2-7; 7 bases are shared with TRBD1. V shed 3 bases, J shed 5 bases, and the junction held 9 bases outside the gene matches. The CDR3 covers 15 residues. Looked up from germline, CDR1 is KGHDR and CDR2 is SFDVKD. The CDR3 region is CATSDTAQGSNEQYF. CDR3 sequence (DNA): TGTGCCACCAGTGATACTGCACAGGGGTCCAACGAGCAGTACTTC.

The chain is built from TRBV9 and TRBJ1-2, with 9 bases that match TRBD1. There are 17 residues in the CDR3. Germline V gene sequence: CDR1 SGDLS, CDR2 YYNGEE. J was trimmed by 2 bases and V by 0 bases; bases with no gene match: 8. CDR3 sequence: CASSVVPSGTGNYGYTF. For the CDR3, the DNA is TGTGCCAGCAGCGTAGTACCGTCCGGGACAGGGAACTATGGCTACACCTTC.

This rearrangement joins TRBV19 to TRBJ1-2, with D perhaps matching TRBD1 (6 bases). The CDR3 is 14 amino acids. Trimming stripped 5 bases from V and 4 bases from J, with 14 bases between. The germline V gene encodes CDR1 LNHDA and CDR2 SQIVND (reference sequence). The DNA for the CDR3 is TGTGCCAGTAGTCGGGGGGCACAGAGCTATGGCTACACCTTC. Translation gives CASSRGAQSYGYTF.

This clone was recorded a few times. The J gene is TRBJ1-1, the V gene TRBV6-2 or TRBV6-3; D is possibly TRBD1 (5 bases). Looked up from germline, CDR1 is MNHEY and CDR2 is SVGEGT. This CDR3 is 19 amino acids long. Between the trimmed V and J ends, which lost 5 bases and 0 bases, there was a span of 25 bases. This CDR3 is CASSPSPTAKLTMNTEAFF. DNA of the CDR3: TGTGCCAGCAGTCCATCCCCGACAGCCAAGTTAACGATGAACACTGAAGCTTTCTTT.

This clone was seen ten or more times. The same CDR3 is also encoded by other DNA sequences in this sample. The chain links TRBV7-3 to TRBJ2-5, with TRBD2 as a possible D gene (6 bases). CDR3 length equals 14 residues. Germline V CDR1 and CDR2: SGHTA, FQGTGA. V was clipped by 5 bases and J by 2 bases, with 12 bases between them. CDR3 protein: CASSPTGLQETQYF. The CDR3 nucleotides read TGTGCCAGCAGCCCCACGGGACTGCAAGAGACCCAGTACTTC.

V usage is TRBV19 and J usage is TRBJ2-1, with D possibly TRBD1 on 6 matching bases. Trimming stripped 5 bases from V and 8 bases from J, with 16 bases between. CDR3 length equals 14 residues. Germline CDR1 reads LNHDA; CDR2 reads SQIVND (reference sequence). Here the CDR3 DNA reads TGTGCCAGTAGTCCCAGGGGCTGGGTCGATGAGCAGTTCTTC. It specifies CASSPRGWVDEQFF. Filled out from reference TRBV19 and TRBJ2-1, the complete variable domain reads DGGITQSPKYLFRKEGQNVTLSCEQNLNHDAMYWYRQDPGQGLRLIYYSQIVNDFQKGDIAEGYSVSREKKESFPLTVTSAQKNPTAFYLCASSPRGWVDEQFFGPGTRLTVL.

This rearrangement joins TRBV6-5 to TRBJ2-7, with 7 bases that match TRBD1. Germline V CDR1 and CDR2: MNHEY, SVGAGI. Losses at the gene ends were 2 bases for V and 6 bases for J; bases not matched to a gene: 10. CDR3 size: 15 residues. Written as DNA, the CDR3 is TGTGCCAGCAGTTACCCTGGGGGACAGCCGGCCGAGCAGTACTTC. Its protein product is CASSYPGGQPAEQYF.

The J gene is TRBJ1-6, the V gene TRBV28, with 10 bases identical to TRBD1. After removal of 6 bases from V and 15 bases from J, the junction contained 11 bases not matched to a gene. CDR3 length: 14 amino acids. Germline lookup yields CDR1 MDHEN and CDR2 SYDVKM. This chain's CDR3 is CASSLTGGLAVLHF. As DNA, the CDR3 is TGTGCCAGCAGCCTGACAGGGGGCTTGGCGGTCCTCCACTTT.

The genes are TRBV14 and TRBJ1-2; the D gene is possibly TRBD1 (5 bases). The CDR3 loop spans 14 amino acids. Germline lookup yields CDR1 SGHDN and CDR2 FVKESK. Between the trimmed V and J ends, which lost 0 bases and 8 bases, there was a span of 13 bases. The CDR3 here is CASSQDGRAEGYTF. The CDR3 DNA follows: TGTGCCAGCAGCCAAGACGGCAGGGCAGAGGGCTACACCTTC.

The CDR3 sequence: CASSVGQGLKDTQYF. The CDR3 DNA sequence: TGCGCCAGCAGCGTGGGACAGGGGCTGAAAGATACGCAGTATTTT. The rearrangement links TRBV5-1 to TRBJ2-3; 10 bases align to TRBD1. J was trimmed by 5 bases and V by 4 bases; bases with no gene match: 7. CDR3 length: 15 residues. Germline CDR1 reads SGHRS; CDR2 reads YFSETQ.